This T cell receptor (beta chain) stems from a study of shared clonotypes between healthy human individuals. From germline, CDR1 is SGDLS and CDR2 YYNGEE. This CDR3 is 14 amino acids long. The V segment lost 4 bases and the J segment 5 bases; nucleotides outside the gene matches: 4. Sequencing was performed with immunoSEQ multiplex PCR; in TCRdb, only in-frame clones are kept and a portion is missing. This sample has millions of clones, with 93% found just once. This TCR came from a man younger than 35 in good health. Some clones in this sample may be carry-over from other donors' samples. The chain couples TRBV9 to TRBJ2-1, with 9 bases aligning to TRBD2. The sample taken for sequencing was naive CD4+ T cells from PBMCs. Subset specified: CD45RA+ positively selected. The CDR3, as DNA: TGTGCCAGCAGCTTCCGACTAGCGGACAATGAGCAGTTCTTC. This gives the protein CASSFRLADNEQFF.